This T cell receptor beta chain was obtained from a study of PD-L1 blockade in urothelial cancer. For the study at large: Patients commenced intravenous atezolizumab, 1,200 mg every 3 weeks, in 2014. Individuals in the cohort had been given 0 to 3 earlier chemotherapy regimens. Investigators checked blood 3 weeks (second dose) and 6 weeks after treatment start.

J was trimmed by 1 base and V by 3 bases; bases with no gene match: 12. This CDR3 contains 17 residues. Per the germline V gene, CDR1 is GTSNPN and CDR2 is SVGIG (reference sequence). The investigators introduced synthetic TCR analog templates into each PCR as spikes. The protocol was immunoSEQ multiplex PCR, while the TCRdb copy is restricted to in-frame clones and leaves out a portion. The sample lists 50,000 or so clones, around 85% occurring once. Time point specified: peripheral blood 6 weeks after treatment start. The origin of this receptor is a man in his forties or fifties with urothelial cancer. Source: PBMCs, taken around atezolizumab (anti-PD-L1) treatment. This rearrangement joins TRBV30 to TRBJ2-5; TRBD2 matches 9 bases. The CDR3 is CAWRYSGRVSSQETQYF. CDR3 in DNA: TGTGCCTGGAGATATAGCGGGAGAGTTTCAAGCCAAGAGACCCAGTACTTC. The variable domain in full, completed from reference TRBV30 and TRBJ2-5, reads SQTIHQWPATLVQPVGSPLSLECTVEGTSNPNLYWYRQAAGRGLQLLFYSVGIGQISSEVPQNLSASRPQDRQFILSSKKLLLSDSGFYLCAWRYSGRVSSQETQYFGPGTRLLVL.